The 21 T cell receptor beta chains below were found in one sample sequenced in a study of blood T cell repertoires in COVID-19. TCRdb keeps only in-frame clones here, not all; method: immunoSEQ multiplex PCR. The sample has almost 50,000 clones, roughly nine tenths seen once; the top ten hold under 4.5%. Sequencing used peripheral blood. These TCRs come from a human donor in a cohort sampled during active COVID-19.

The CDR3 loop is CASSLNPGLGSTDTQYF. In DNA, the CDR3 is TGTGCCAGCAGTCTAAACCCGGGACTTGGTAGCACAGATACGCAGTATTTT. V is TRBV28 and J is TRBJ2-3, with D perhaps matching TRBD2 (6 bases). Looked up from germline, CDR1 is MDHEN and CDR2 is SYDVKM. V lost 5 bases, J lost 0 bases, and 18 bases lay in between. The CDR3 runs to 17 residues.

The chain joins TRBV3-1 (or the pseudogene TRBV3-2) to TRBJ1-3; unclear D gene. Trimming took 0 bases from V and 0 from J, leaving 9 bases between them. The germline CDR1 and CDR2 sequences are LGHDT and YNNKEL (reference sequence). The CDR3 is 16 residues long. CDR3 DNA sequence: TGTGCCAGCAGCCAAGATAGAGGGATCTCTGGAAACACCATATATTTT. Protein: CASSQDRGISGNTIYF.

The gene calls are TRBV28 and TRBJ1-5; tentatively, D is TRBD1 (5 bases). Between the trimmed V and J ends, which lost 8 bases and 2 bases, there was a span of 13 bases. Looked up from germline, CDR1 is MDHEN and CDR2 is SYDVKM. The CDR3 is 14 residues long. In DNA form, the CDR3 reads TGTGCCAGCCGGTGGGGCAGGGGCAATCAGCCCCAGCATTTT. Translated: CASRWGRGNQPQHF.

The chain links TRBV12-3 or TRBV12-4 to TRBJ2-7; possible D gene TRBD1, 6 bases. V was shortened by 3 bases and J by 2 bases, with 8 bases between the two germline ends. The CDR3 is 13 amino acids. CDR3 region: CASSLAGAYEQYF. In DNA form, the CDR3 reads TGTGCCAGCAGTTTGGCAGGGGCCTACGAGCAGTACTTC.

The gene calls are TRBV2 and TRBJ2-7; tentatively, D is TRBD1 (7 bases). The CDR3 sequence is 15 residues long. The germline CDR1 and CDR2 sequences are SNHLY and FYNNEI. The V gene lost 7 bases and the J gene lost 6 bases, with 22 bases spanning the gap. The CDR3 coding sequence is TGTGCCAGCATTTCAATCGCGGGACAGTTGGGCGAGCAGTACTTC. Translated: CASISIAGQLGEQYF.

This clone was observed once. The chain uses TRBV19 and TRBJ1-3, with 11 bases lining up with TRBD1. The germline gives CDR1 LNHDA, CDR2 SQIVND (reference sequence). V shed 7 bases, J shed 1 base, and the junction held 6 bases outside the gene matches. This CDR3 comprises 16 residues. The CDR3: CASIWTGGESGNTIYF. Here the CDR3 DNA reads TGTGCCAGTATATGGACAGGGGGCGAATCTGGAAACACCATATATTTT.

The V call is TRBV10-1, the J call TRBJ2-2; tentative D call: TRBD2 (5 bases). V was trimmed by 6 bases and J by 0 bases, leaving 8 bases between them. The CDR3 is made up of 14 amino acids. Germline CDR1 and CDR2: WNHNN and SYGVQD (reference sequence). CDR3 DNA sequence: TGCGCCAGCAGAGCCGGGGCGAACACCGGGGAGCTGTTTTTT. Its translation is CASRAGANTGELFF.

The table lists this clone with a count of one. The V and J genes are TRBV3-1 (or the pseudogene TRBV3-2) and TRBJ2-5, with D uncertain. The CDR3 extends over 11 amino acids. Trimming removed 7 bases at V and 7 bases at J, with 10 bases between. Germline-derived CDR1 and CDR2 are LGHDT and YNNKEL (reference sequence). The CDR3 DNA is TGTGCCAGCACCTACACGGGGACCCAGTACTTC. This gives the protein CASTYTGTQYF.

The chain employs TRBV5-1 and TRBJ1-3, with a tentative D call TRBD1 (5 bases). V shed 1 base and J shed 5 bases, with 10 bases lying between them. CDR1 and CDR2 (germline): SGHRS, YFSETQ. This CDR3 is 14 amino acids long. DNA of the CDR3: TGCGCCAGCAGCTTGTCGGACACCCGAAACACCATATATTTT. Translation gives CASSLSDTRNTIYF.

V gene TRBV2 combines with J gene TRBJ1-5; D is unclear. The CDR3 loop spans 12 amino acids. V was shortened by 3 bases and J by 5 bases, with 5 bases between the two germline ends. The germline CDR1 and CDR2 sequences are SNHLY and FYNNEI. For the CDR3, the DNA is TGTGCCAGCAGTGACTACTATCAGCCCCAGCATTTT. Amino acids: CASSDYYQPQHF.

This clone was recorded a few times. As DNA, the CDR3 is TGTGCCAGCAGTCCAGATACCTACGAGCAGTACGTC. Protein: CASSPDTYEQYV. The rearrangement joins TRBV6-6 to TRBJ2-7; D is unresolved. Trimming took off 5 bases at V and 2 bases at J, with 7 bases between the two ends. Germline-derived CDR1 and CDR2 are MNHNY and SVGAGI (reference sequence). This CDR3 region has 12 residues.

A few counts support this clone. The chain uses TRBV27 and TRBJ2-6, with 8 nucleotides matching TRBD1. Germline-derived CDR1 and CDR2 are MNHEY and SMNVEV (reference sequence). J gave up 0 bases and V 5 bases, and 6 bases lay outside the gene matches. The CDR3 is 17 amino acids. CDR3 region: CASSTDRATSGANVLTF. The CDR3 coding sequence is TGTGCCAGCAGTACGGACAGGGCCACCTCTGGGGCCAACGTCCTGACTTTC.

The chain recombines TRBV5-1 with TRBJ1-1, with TRBD1 identical over 7 bases. The CDR3 has 15 residues. Per germline, CDR1 SGHRS and CDR2 YFSETQ. Unmatched junction bases numbered 11, after V lost 2 bases and J lost 7 bases. The CDR3 reads CASSFQFQGGIEAFF. In DNA, the CDR3 is TGCGCCAGCAGCTTCCAGTTCCAGGGGGGAATTGAAGCTTTCTTT.

The CDR3 protein is CASSEGDRVAGYTF. The CDR3 nucleotides are TGTGCCAGCAGCGAGGGGGACAGGGTTGCTGGCTACACCTTC. The rearrangement joins TRBV9 to TRBJ1-2, with 9 positions matching TRBD1. This CDR3 comprises 14 residues. In germline, CDR1 is SGDLS, CDR2 YYNGEE. V shed 3 bases, J shed 7 bases, and the junction held 7 bases outside the gene matches.

The CDR3 here is CASSESGYYYNEQFF. DNA for the CDR3: TGTGCCAGCAGTGAAAGCGGCTATTACTACAATGAGCAGTTCTTC. The chain links TRBV2 to TRBJ2-1; TRBD2 might be the D (5 bases). CDR1 and CDR2 (germline): SNHLY, FYNNEI. V was cut by 2 bases and J by 3 bases, with 11 bases left in between. This CDR3 has 15 amino acids.

As regards this clone: Just one base apart from a much larger clone, this may be a read error. This rearrangement joins TRBV6-6 to TRBJ2-7; D is possibly TRBD1 (6 bases). From germline, CDR1 is MNHNY and CDR2 SVGAGI (reference sequence). The ends were cut back, 0 bases at V and 0 bases at J, with 6 bases in the middle. The CDR3 is 14 amino acids. This CDR3 is CASSYSDSSYEQYF. The CDR3 coding sequence is TGTGCCAGCAGTTACTCGGACAGCTCCTACGAGCAGTACTTC.

The gene calls are TRBV7-9 and TRBJ1-2; no firm D call. Trimming took 0 bases from V and 1 from J, leaving 6 bases between them. The CDR3 sequence is 14 residues long. CDR1 is SEHNR and CDR2 is FQNEAQ in the germline V gene (reference sequence). The DNA of the CDR3 is TGTGCCAGCAGCTTAGCGGGCGTTAACTATGGCTACACCTTC. This sequence encodes CASSLAGVNYGYTF.

This chain links TRBV6-1 with TRBJ2-1, with a possible D match to TRBD2 (6 bases). The germline CDR1 and CDR2 sequences are MNHNS and SASEGT. The CDR3 covers 15 residues. V lost 1 base and J lost 9, with 16 bases in between. In DNA, the CDR3 is TGTGCCAGCAGTGAAGGCCCGGGAGTCCGTGGTGAGCAGTTCTTC. Protein sequence: CASSEGPGVRGEQFF.

The chain links TRBV5-1 to TRBJ2-5; TRBD1 is a possible D gene (5 bases). The CDR3 length is 15 residues. With 0 bases removed from V and 2 bases from J, the gap between germline ends came to 11 bases. Germline V gene data show CDR1 as SGHRS and CDR2 as YFSETQ. The chain's CDR3 is CASSLAGAEQETQYF. CDR3 sequence (DNA): TGCGCCAGCAGCTTGGCTGGGGCAGAACAAGAGACCCAGTACTTC.

The chain uses TRBV19 and TRBJ1-4; 8 nucleotides line up with TRBD1. V shed 3 bases, J shed 3 bases, and the junction held 9 bases outside the gene matches. Per germline, CDR1 LNHDA and CDR2 SQIVND (reference sequence). CDR3 length: 17 amino acids. The DNA for the CDR3 is TGTGCCAGTAGTATTACTGGGGACAGGAGTGCTAATGAAAAACTGTTTTTT. Protein: CASSITGDRSANEKLFF.

The chain is built from TRBV14 and TRBJ1-2; D not certain. The CDR3 runs 11 residues. Between the trimmed V and J ends, which lost 0 bases and 14 bases, there was a span of 10 bases. Germline CDR1 SGHDN, CDR2 FVKESK. CDR3 region: CASSQEGRLTF. The CDR3 DNA reads TGTGCCAGCAGCCAAGAGGGGAGGTTAACCTTC.